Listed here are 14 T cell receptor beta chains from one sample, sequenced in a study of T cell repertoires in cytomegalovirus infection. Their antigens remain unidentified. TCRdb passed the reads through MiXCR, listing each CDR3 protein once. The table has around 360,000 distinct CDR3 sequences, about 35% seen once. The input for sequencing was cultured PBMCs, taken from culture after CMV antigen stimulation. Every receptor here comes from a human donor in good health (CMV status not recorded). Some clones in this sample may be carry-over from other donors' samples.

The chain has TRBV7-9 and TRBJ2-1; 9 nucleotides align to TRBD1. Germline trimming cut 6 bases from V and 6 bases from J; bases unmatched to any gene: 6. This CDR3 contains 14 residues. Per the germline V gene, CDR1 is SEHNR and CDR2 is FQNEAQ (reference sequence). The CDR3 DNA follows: TGTGCCAGCAGGGACAGGGGTAAATCCAATGAGCAGTTCTTC. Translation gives CASRDRGKSNEQFF.

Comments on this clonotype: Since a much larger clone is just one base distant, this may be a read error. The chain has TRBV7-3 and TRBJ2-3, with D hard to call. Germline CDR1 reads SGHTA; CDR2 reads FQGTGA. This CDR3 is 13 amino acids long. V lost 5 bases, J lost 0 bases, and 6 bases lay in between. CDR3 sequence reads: CASSPHSTDTQYF. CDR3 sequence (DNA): TGTGCCAGCAGCCCGCATAGCACAGATACGCAGTATTTT.

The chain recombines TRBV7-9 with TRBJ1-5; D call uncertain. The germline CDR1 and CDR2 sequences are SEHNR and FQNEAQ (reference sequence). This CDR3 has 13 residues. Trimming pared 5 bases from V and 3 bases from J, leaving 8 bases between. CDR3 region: CASSTDTNQPQHF. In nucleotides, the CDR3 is TGTGCCAGCAGCACCGACACCAATCAGCCCCAGCATTTT.

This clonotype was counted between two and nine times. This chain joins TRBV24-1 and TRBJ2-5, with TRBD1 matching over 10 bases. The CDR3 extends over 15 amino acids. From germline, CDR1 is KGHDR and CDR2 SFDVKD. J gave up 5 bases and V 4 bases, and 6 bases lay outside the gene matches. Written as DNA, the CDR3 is TGTGCCACCAGTGACACGGGACAGGGGAGCGAGACCCAGTACTTC. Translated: CATSDTGQGSETQYF.

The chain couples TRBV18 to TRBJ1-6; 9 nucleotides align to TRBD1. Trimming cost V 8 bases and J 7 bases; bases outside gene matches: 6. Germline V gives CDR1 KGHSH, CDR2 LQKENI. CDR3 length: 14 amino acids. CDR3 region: CASRTDRGNSPLHF. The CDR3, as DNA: TGTGCCAGCCGGACCGACAGGGGGAATTCACCCCTCCACTTT.

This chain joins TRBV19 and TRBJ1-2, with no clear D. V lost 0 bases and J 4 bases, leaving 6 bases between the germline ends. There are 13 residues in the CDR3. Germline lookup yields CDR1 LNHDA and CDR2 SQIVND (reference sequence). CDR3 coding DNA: TGTGCCAGTAGTATAGAGCACAGCTATGGCTACACCTTC. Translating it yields CASSIEHSYGYTF.

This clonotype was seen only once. Here the CDR3 reads CASGLGNRNTEAFF. The DNA for the CDR3 is TGTGCTAGTGGTTTGGGCAATCGGAACACTGAAGCTTTCTTT. This chain links TRBV12-5 with TRBJ1-1; D not certain. Between the trimmed V and J ends, which lost 1 base and 1 base, there was a span of 7 bases. Germline CDR1 and CDR2: LGHNT and FRNRAP. The CDR3 has 14 amino acids.

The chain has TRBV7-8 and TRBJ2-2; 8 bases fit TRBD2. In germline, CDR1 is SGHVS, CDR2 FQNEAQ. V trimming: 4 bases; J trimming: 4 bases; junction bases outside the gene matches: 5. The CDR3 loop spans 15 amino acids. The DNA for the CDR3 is TGTGCCAGCAGCTACCGACTAGCGACCACCGGGGAGCTGTTTTTT. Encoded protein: CASSYRLATTGELFF. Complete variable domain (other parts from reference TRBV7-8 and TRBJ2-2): GAGVSQSPRYKVAKRGQDVALRCDPISGHVSLFWYQQALGQGPEFLTYFQNEAQLDKSGLPSDRFFAERPEGSVSTLKIQRTQQEDSAVYLCASSYRLATTGELFFGEGSRLTVL.

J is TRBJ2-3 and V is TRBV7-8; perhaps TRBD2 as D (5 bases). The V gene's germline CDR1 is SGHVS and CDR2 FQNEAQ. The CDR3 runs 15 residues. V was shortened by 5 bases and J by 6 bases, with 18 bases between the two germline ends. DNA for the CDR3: TGTGCCAGCAGCCTAGAACTGGCGAGGGCGGATACGCAGTATTTT. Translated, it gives CASSLELARADTQYF.

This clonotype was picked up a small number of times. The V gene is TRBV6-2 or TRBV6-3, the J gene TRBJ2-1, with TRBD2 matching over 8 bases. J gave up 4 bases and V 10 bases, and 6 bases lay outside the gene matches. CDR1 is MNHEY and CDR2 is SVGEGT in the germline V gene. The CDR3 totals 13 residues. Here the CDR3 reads CATCPGGYNEQFF. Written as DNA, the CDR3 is TGTGCCACCTGCCCGGGGGGGTACAATGAGCAGTTCTTC.

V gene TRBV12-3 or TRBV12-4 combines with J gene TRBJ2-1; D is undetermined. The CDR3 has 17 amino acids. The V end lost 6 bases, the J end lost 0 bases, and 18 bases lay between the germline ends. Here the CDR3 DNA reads TGTGCCAGCAGAGGTAGAGCGACTTTTGGCTCCTACAATGAGCAGTTCTTC. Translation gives CASRGRATFGSYNEQFF.

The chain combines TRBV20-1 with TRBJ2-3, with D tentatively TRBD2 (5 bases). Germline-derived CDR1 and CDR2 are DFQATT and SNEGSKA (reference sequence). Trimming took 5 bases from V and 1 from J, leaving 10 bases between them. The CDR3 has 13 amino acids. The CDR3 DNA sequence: TGCAGTGCTGGGGAGCAGGGCACAGATACGCAGTATTTT. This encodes CSAGEQGTDTQYF.

CDR3 loop: CASSLPGLAIGYV. The CDR3 coding sequence is TGTGCCAGCAGCTTACCGGGACTAGCGATTGGGTACGTC. V is TRBV7-8 and J is TRBJ2-7; 10 bases map to TRBD2. The J segment lost 12 bases and the V segment lost 2 bases, leaving 7 bases of the junction unmatched. The CDR3 length is 13 residues. The germline gives CDR1 SGHVS, CDR2 FQNEAQ.

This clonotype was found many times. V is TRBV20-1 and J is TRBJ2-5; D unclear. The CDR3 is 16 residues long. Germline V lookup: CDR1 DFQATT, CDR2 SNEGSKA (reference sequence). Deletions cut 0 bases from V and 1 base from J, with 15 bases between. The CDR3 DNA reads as TGCAGTGCTAGAGAACCAGGTAGCTCGACCCAAGAGACCCAGTACTTC. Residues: CSAREPGSSTQETQYF.